Listed here is a single T cell receptor (beta chain). This entry is derived from a study of identical twins' blood T cells. TCRdb called the 5' RACE reads again in MiXCR, with one record for every CDR3 protein. The sample lists about 370,000 distinct CDR3 sequences; over 25% were seen once. The germline V gene has CDR1 SGDLS and CDR2 YYNGEE. V lost 0 bases and J lost 2, with 13 bases in between. The CDR3 extends over 16 amino acids. The J gene is TRBJ2-3, the V gene TRBV9, with D perhaps TRBD2 (6 bases). The clonotype originates from a woman aged 18-55 years in good health. Sequencing was performed on PBMCs. The CDR3 region has the DNA TGTGCCAGCAGCGTAGAAGTGGGGGGAAACACAGATACGCAGTATTTT. It translates to CASSVEVGGNTDTQYF.